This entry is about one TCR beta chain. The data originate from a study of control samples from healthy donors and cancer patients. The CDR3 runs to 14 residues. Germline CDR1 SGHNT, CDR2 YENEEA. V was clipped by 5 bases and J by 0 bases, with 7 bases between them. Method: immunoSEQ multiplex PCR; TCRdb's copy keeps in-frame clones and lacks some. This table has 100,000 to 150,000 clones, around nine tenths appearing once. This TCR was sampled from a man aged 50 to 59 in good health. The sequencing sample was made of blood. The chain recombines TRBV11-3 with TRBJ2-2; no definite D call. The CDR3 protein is CASSPQPNTGELFF. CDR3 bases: TGTGCCAGCAGCCCACAACCGAACACCGGGGAGCTGTTTTTT.